These 21 T cell receptor beta chains were sequenced from one sample in a study of blood T cell repertoires in COVID-19. Assay used: immunoSEQ multiplex PCR; TCRdb lists only in-frame clones, some missing. The table lists a few hundred thousand clones, more than 70% of them singletons. Sequencing was performed on peripheral blood. Source of these receptors: a woman in her forties or fifties with acute or convalescent COVID-19.

The chain recombines TRBV25-1 with TRBJ2-1, with no clear D. Germline CDR1 is MGHDK and CDR2 is SYGVNS. The CDR3 runs to 10 residues. V gave up 6 bases and J gave up 6 bases, with 3 bases separating them. The CDR3 sequence is CASSSNEQFF. The CDR3 DNA is TGTGCCAGCAGCAGCAATGAGCAGTTCTTC. Full variable domain (outside the CDR3, taken from reference TRBV25-1 and TRBJ2-1): EADIYQTPRYLVIGTGKKITLECSQTMGHDKMYWYQQDPGMELHLIHYSYGVNSTEKGDLSSESTVSRIRTEHFPLTLESARPSHTSQYLCASSSNEQFFGPGTRLTVL.

The count of this clone is one. The chain joins TRBV27 to TRBJ2-1; 9 bases agree with TRBD1. This CDR3 has 16 amino acids. J lost 4 bases, V lost 6 bases, and 10 bases had no gene match. Germline V gene lookup returns CDR1 MNHEY and CDR2 SMNVEV (reference sequence). The CDR3: CASSLIPGQGYNEQFF. CDR3 bases: TGTGCCAGCAGCCTCATACCGGGACAGGGATACAATGAGCAGTTCTTC.

This chain uses TRBV27 with TRBJ2-7; 12 nucleotides line up with TRBD1. This CDR3 comprises 14 residues. V gave up 6 bases and J gave up 9 bases; unmatched junction bases: 9. The germline CDR1 and CDR2 sequences are MNHEY and SMNVEV (reference sequence). CDR3 protein: CASSPMGTGGGQYF. The DNA of the CDR3 is TGTGCCAGCAGCCCCATGGGGACAGGGGGCGGGCAGTACTTC.

This rearrangement joins TRBV5-1 to TRBJ2-2; D not certain. Germline loops: CDR1 SGHRS, CDR2 YFSETQ. This CDR3 comprises 16 residues. V was clipped by 0 bases and J by 4 bases, with 13 bases between them. The chain's CDR3 is CASSLEAGSTTGELFF. CDR3 sequence (DNA): TGCGCCAGCAGCTTGGAAGCAGGCTCGACCACCGGGGAGCTGTTTTTT.

The gene calls are TRBV5-6 and TRBJ2-1; 7 bases line up with TRBD2. The CDR3 runs 16 residues. The V segment lost 0 bases and the J segment 0 bases; nucleotides outside the gene matches: 3. Looked up from germline, CDR1 is SGHDT and CDR2 is YYEEEE. The CDR3 sequence is CASSLEGGSSYNEQFF. CDR3 nucleotides: TGTGCCAGCAGCTTGGAAGGCGGGAGCTCCTACAATGAGCAGTTCTTC.

This chain uses TRBV24-1 with TRBJ2-7; 10 bases are a match to TRBD2. In germline, CDR1 is KGHDR, CDR2 SFDVKD. Trimming removed 5 bases from V and 7 bases from J; junction bases left unmatched: 7. The CDR3 is 14 residues long. The CDR3 DNA reads as TGTGCCACCAGTGCGGCTAGCGGGAGTCGTGAGCAGTACTTC. Translated, it gives CATSAASGSREQYF.

The CDR3 spells CASSQDPSGSGTGELFF. The CDR3 coding sequence is TGCGCCAGCAGCCAAGATCCTTCAGGGTCGGGCACCGGGGAGCTGTTTTTT. J is TRBJ2-2 and V is TRBV4-1, with D possibly matching TRBD1 (5 bases). Looked up from germline, CDR1 is MGHRA and CDR2 is YSYEKL. This CDR3 is 17 amino acids long. The V gene lost 0 bases and the J gene lost 4 bases, with 15 bases spanning the gap.

V usage is TRBV2 and J usage is TRBJ2-7; the match to TRBD2 covers 9 bases. CDR1 and CDR2 from the germline V gene are SNHLY and FYNNEI. The V and J ends lost 8 bases and 0 bases, in that order; junction bases with no gene match: 5. The CDR3 runs to 14 residues. The CDR3 sequence: CASRLAAVSYEQYF. In DNA, the CDR3 is TGTGCCAGCCGACTAGCGGCCGTCTCCTACGAGCAGTACTTC.

The chain employs TRBV10-3 and TRBJ1-2, with D perhaps matching TRBD1 (5 bases). CDR3 length equals 13 residues. Between the trimmed V and J ends, which lost 3 bases and 5 bases, there was a span of 10 bases. The germline CDR1 and CDR2 sequences are ENHRY and SYGVKD. CDR3 in DNA: TGTGCCATCAGTGATGGGGGACTGTATGGCTACACCTTC. It codes for CAISDGGLYGYTF.

V is TRBV6-5 and J is TRBJ1-2, with 8 bases identical to TRBD1. The CDR3 consists of 15 residues. Germline-derived CDR1 and CDR2 are MNHEY and SVGAGI. The junction had 12 bases not matched to a gene; V was cut back by 6 bases and J by 6 bases. CDR3 nucleotide sequence: TGTGCCAGCAGCCCCAACATGGACAGGGATCATGGCTACACCTTC. Amino acids: CASSPNMDRDHGYTF.

This chain uses TRBV24-1 with TRBJ2-7; a weak D match, TRBD1 (6 bases). CDR1 is KGHDR, CDR2 SFDVKD, per germline. The V gene lost 5 bases and the J gene lost 7 bases, with 14 bases spanning the gap. The CDR3 has 13 amino acids. CDR3 nucleotides: TGTGCCACCAGTGGGGCAGGGGCTTATGAGCAGTACTTC. Translation gives CATSGAGAYEQYF.

Worth noting for this clone: This sample includes further DNA sequences coding for the same CDR3. The gene calls are TRBV27 and TRBJ1-4, with 9 nucleotides matching TRBD1. The CDR3 extends over 14 amino acids. Unmatched junction bases numbered 4, after V lost 6 bases and J lost 5 bases. In germline, CDR1 is MNHEY, CDR2 SMNVEV (reference sequence). Here the CDR3 DNA reads TGTGCCAGCAGCCGCGACAGGGGGAATGAAAAACTGTTTTTT. Protein sequence: CASSRDRGNEKLFF.

The rearrangement joins TRBV10-3 to TRBJ2-7; 9 positions match TRBD1. V shed 7 bases and J 7 bases; nucleotides not matched to a gene: 8. CDR3 length equals 13 residues. The V gene's germline CDR1 is ENHRY and CDR2 SYGVKD. CDR3 sequence: CAITATGGREQYF. In DNA, the CDR3 is TGTGCCATCACCGCCACAGGGGGCCGGGAGCAGTACTTC.

This clone was counted a single time. The chain joins TRBV3-1 (or the pseudogene TRBV3-2) to TRBJ2-7, with D perhaps TRBD1 (5 bases). The V gene lost 0 bases and the J gene lost 2 bases, with 8 bases spanning the gap. Germline lookup yields CDR1 LGHDT and CDR2 YNNKEL (reference sequence). The CDR3 has 14 amino acids. CDR3 loop: CASSQDRVTYEQYF. CDR3 DNA sequence: TGTGCCAGCAGCCAAGACAGGGTGACCTACGAGCAGTACTTC.

The DNA for the CDR3 is TGTGCCAGCAGCCGCAACAGGGTGGACGAGCAGTACTTC. It codes for CASSRNRVDEQYF. The chain links TRBV7-8 to TRBJ2-7; D possibly corresponds to TRBD1 (6 bases). CDR3 length: 13 residues. Looked up from germline, CDR1 is SGHVS and CDR2 is FQNEAQ. V lost 5 bases to trimming and J lost 5 bases, with 13 bases between them.

This clone has only one observation. The chain combines TRBV9 with TRBJ1-4; 10 nucleotides agree with TRBD1. There are 15 residues in the CDR3. J was trimmed by 7 bases and V by 3 bases; bases with no gene match: 6. The germline V gene has CDR1 SGDLS and CDR2 YYNGEE. The CDR3 sequence: CASSGGTGEGEKLFF. The DNA of the CDR3 is TGTGCCAGCAGCGGGGGGACAGGGGAAGGTGAAAAACTGTTTTTT. Combining the CDR3 with reference TRBV9 and TRBJ1-4 gives the whole variable domain DSGVTQTPKHLITATGQRVTLRCSPRSGDLSVYWYQQSLDQGLQFLIQYYNGEERAKGNILERFSAQQFPDLHSELNLSSLELGDSALYFCASSGGTGEGEKLFFGSGTQLSVL.

V gene TRBV30 combines with J gene TRBJ2-3, with D possibly being TRBD2 (6 bases). The CDR3 runs to 15 residues. V lost 4 bases, J lost 2 bases, and 16 bases lay in between. The V gene's germline CDR1 is GTSNPN and CDR2 SVGIG (reference sequence). For the CDR3, the DNA is TGTGCCTGGATATCCCCGAGACTAGACACAGATACGCAGTATTTT. This sequence encodes CAWISPRLDTDTQYF.

The V gene is TRBV27, the J gene TRBJ2-7; 12 positions agree with TRBD2. The CDR3 length is 18 residues. J lost 2 bases, V lost 5 bases, and 13 bases had no gene match. Germline assignment: CDR1 MNHEY and CDR2 SMNVEV (reference sequence). CDR3 protein: CASSPRWLAGGIAYEQYF. The CDR3 bases are TGTGCCAGCAGTCCCCGGTGGCTAGCGGGAGGGATCGCCTACGAGCAGTACTTC.

The V and J genes are TRBV27 and TRBJ2-7; D may be TRBD2 (5 bases). V lost 0 bases, J lost 3 bases, and 15 bases lay in between. The germline V gene encodes CDR1 MNHEY and CDR2 SMNVEV (reference sequence). CDR3 length: 16 amino acids. The CDR3 nucleotides are TGTGCCAGCAGTTTATCAGGGTCAAGGGAGCTCTACGAGCAGTACTTC. Amino acids: CASSLSGSRELYEQYF.

This sequence joins TRBV11-3 and TRBJ2-3; 12 nucleotides agree with TRBD1. Looked up from germline, CDR1 is SGHNT and CDR2 is YENEEA. V dropped 5 bases and J dropped 4; count of bases not matched to a gene: 4. The CDR3 has 15 residues. The CDR3 loop is CASSPGQGAADTQYF. The CDR3 DNA reads TGTGCCAGCAGCCCGGGACAGGGGGCGGCAGATACGCAGTATTTT. The full variable domain, rest sourced from reference TRBV11-3 and TRBJ2-3, is EAGVVQSPRYKIIEKKQPVAFWCNPISGHNTLYWYLQNLGQGPELLIRYENEEAVDDSQLPKDRFSAERLKGVDSTLKIQPAELGDSAVYLCASSPGQGAADTQYFGPGTRLTVL.

Comment on this clone: Lacking the conserved final phenylalanine or tryptophan, this CDR3 likely reflects a read error. It is unclear where the CDR3 begins or ends on the DNA, so no DNA is shown, and the CDR3 is as TCRdb lists it. The chain links TRBV5-4 to TRBJ2-7; TRBD1, as called in the table, went unchecked against the DNA. Germline V gene data show CDR1 as SGHNT and CDR2 as YYREEE (reference sequence). The CDR3 sequence runs 14 residues, both termini included. The CDR3 here is CASSSYDRPGQLTP.